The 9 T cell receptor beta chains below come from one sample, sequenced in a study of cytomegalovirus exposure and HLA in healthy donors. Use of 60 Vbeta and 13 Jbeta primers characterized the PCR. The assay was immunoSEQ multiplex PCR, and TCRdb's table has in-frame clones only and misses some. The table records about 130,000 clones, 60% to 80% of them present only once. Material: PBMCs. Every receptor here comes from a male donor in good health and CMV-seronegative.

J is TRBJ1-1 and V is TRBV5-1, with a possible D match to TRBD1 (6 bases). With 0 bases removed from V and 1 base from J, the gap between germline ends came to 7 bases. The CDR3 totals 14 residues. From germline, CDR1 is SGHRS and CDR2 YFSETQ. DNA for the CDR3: TGCGCCAGCAGCTTGGCCAGGGGGAACACTGAAGCTTTCTTT. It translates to CASSLARGNTEAFF.

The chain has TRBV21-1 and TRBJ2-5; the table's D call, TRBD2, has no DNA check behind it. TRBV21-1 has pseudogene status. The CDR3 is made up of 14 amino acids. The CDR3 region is CASSKTYPGETQYF. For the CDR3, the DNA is TGTGCCAGCAGCAAAACTTACCCGGGTGAGACCCAGTACTTC.

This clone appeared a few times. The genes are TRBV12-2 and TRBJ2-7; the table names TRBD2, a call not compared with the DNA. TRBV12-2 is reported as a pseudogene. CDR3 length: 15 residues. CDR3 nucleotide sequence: TGTGCAAGTCGGCTGTCCGGGGAGGAGGTATCAGAGCAGTACTTC. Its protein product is CASRLSGEEVSEQYF.

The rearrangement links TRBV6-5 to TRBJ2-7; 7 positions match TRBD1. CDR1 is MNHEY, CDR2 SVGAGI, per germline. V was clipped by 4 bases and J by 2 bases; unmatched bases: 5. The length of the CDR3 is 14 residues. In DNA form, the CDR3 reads TGTGCCAGCAGTTCCCCGACAGGGACCTACGAGCAGTACTTC. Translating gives CASSSPTGTYEQYF.

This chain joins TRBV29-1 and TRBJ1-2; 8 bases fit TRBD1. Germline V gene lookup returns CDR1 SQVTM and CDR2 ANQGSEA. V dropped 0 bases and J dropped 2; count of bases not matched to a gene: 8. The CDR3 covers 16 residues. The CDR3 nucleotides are TGCAGCGTTGAAGATCGGACAGGGTCGTCCAACTATGGCTACACCTTC. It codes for CSVEDRTGSSNYGYTF.

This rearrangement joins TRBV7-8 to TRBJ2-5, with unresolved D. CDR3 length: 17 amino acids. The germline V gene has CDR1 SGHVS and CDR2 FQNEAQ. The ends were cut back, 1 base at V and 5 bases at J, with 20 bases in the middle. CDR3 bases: TGTGCCAGCAGCTTAGTAGTAGTTGCCCCGGGTGGGGAGACCCAGTACTTC. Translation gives CASSLVVVAPGGETQYF.

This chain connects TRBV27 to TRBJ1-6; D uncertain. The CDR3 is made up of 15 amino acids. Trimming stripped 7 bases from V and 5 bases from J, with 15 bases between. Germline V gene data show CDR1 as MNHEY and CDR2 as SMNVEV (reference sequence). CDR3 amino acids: CASKTARLNNSPLHF. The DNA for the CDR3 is TGTGCCAGCAAGACTGCGCGGCTAAATAATTCACCCCTCCACTTT.

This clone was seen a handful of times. The CDR3 here is CASSSRRTGGGEQYF. Here the CDR3 DNA reads TGTGCCAGTAGTAGCCGCCGGACAGGGGGCGGGGAGCAGTACTTC. This chain uses TRBV19 with TRBJ2-7; 11 positions agree with TRBD1. Germline V gene lookup returns CDR1 LNHDA and CDR2 SQIVND (reference sequence). V lost 4 bases, J lost 7 bases, and 9 bases stayed unmatched. The CDR3 runs to 15 residues.

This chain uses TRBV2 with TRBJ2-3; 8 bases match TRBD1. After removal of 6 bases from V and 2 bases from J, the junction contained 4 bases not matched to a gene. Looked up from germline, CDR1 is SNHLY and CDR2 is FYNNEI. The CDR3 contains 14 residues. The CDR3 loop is CASRRTGTTDTQYF. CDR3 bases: TGTGCCAGCAGAAGGACAGGGACCACAGATACGCAGTATTTT.